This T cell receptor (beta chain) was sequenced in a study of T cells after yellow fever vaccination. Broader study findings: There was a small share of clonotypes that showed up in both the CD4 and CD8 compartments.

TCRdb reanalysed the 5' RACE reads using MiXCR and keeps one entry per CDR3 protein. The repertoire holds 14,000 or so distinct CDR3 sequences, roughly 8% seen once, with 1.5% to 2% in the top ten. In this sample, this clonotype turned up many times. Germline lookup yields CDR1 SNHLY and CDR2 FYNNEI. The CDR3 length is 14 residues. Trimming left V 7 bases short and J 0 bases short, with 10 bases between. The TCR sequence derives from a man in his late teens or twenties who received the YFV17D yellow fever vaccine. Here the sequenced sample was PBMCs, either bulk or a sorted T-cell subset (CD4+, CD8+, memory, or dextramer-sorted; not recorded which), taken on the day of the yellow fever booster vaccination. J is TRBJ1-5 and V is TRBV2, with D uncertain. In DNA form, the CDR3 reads TGTGCCAGCACGGGAAGCATTAGCAATCAGCCCCAGCATTTT. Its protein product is CASTGSISNQPQHF.